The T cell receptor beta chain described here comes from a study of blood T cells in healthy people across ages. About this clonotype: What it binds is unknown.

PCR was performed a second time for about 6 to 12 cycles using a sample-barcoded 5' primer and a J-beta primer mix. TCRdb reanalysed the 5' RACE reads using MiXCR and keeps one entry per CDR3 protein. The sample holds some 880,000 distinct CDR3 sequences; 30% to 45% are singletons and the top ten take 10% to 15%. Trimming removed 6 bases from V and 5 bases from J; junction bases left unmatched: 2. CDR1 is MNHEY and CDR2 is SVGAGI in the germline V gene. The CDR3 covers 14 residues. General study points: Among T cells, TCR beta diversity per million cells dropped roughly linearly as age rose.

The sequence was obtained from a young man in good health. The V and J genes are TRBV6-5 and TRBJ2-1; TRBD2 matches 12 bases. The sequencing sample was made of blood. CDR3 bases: TGTGCCAGCAGGACTAGCGGGGGAAACAATGAGCAGTTCTTC. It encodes CASRTSGGNNEQFF.